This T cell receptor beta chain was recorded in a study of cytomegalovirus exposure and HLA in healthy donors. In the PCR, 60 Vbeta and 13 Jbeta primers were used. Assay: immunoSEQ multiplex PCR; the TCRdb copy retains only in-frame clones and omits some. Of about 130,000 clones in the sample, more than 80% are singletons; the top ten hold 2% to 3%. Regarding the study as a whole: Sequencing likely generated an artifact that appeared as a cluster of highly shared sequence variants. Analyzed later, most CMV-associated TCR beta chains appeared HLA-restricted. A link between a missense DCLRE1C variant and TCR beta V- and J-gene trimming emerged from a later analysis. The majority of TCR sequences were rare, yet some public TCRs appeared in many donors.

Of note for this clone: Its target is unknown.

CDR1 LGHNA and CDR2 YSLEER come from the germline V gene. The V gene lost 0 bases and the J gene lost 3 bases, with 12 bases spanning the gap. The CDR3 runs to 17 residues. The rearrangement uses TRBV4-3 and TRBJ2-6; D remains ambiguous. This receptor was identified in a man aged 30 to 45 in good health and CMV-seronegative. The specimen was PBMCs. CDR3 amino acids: CASSQETPPVGANVLTF. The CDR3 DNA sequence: TGCGCCAGCAGCCAAGAGACTCCGCCGGTTGGGGCCAACGTCCTGACTTTC.